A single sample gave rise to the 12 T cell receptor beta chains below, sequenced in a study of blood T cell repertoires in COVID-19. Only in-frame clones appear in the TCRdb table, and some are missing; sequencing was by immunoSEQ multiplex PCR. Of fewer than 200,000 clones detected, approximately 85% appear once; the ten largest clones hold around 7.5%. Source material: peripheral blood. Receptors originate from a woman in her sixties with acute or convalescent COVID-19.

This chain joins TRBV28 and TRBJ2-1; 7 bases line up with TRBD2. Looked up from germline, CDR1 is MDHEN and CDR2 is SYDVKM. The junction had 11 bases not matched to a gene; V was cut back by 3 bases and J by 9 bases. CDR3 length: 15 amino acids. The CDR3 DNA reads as TGTGCCAGCAGTTTCAGGACTAGTCACTTTTTTGAGCAGTTCTTC. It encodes CASSFRTSHFFEQFF.

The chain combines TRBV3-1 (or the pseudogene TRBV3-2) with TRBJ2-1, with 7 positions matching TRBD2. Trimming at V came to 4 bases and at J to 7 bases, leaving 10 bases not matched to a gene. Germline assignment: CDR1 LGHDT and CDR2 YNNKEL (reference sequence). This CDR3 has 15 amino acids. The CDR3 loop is CASSRLGEGHNEQFF. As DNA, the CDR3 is TGTGCCAGCAGCCGGTTGGGGGAGGGCCATAATGAGCAGTTCTTC.

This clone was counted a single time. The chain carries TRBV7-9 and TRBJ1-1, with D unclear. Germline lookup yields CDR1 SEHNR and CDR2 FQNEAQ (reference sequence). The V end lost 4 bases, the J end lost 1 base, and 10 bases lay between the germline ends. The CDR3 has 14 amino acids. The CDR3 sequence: CASSSQGGNTEAFF. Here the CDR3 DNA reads TGTGCCAGCAGCTCCCAAGGAGGGAACACTGAAGCTTTCTTT.

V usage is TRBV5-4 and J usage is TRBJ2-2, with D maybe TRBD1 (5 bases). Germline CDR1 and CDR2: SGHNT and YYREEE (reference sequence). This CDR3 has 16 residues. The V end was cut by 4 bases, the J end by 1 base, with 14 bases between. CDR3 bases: TGTGCCAGCAGCCGCCCGACTGGACAGAACACCGGGGAGCTGTTTTTT. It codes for CASSRPTGQNTGELFF.

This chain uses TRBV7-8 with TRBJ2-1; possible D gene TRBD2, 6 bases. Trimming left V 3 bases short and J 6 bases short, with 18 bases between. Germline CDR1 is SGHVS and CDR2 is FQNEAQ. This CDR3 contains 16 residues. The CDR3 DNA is TGTGCCAGCAGCTTTACTTTTCCCGGGAGCGCCAATGAGCAGTTCTTC. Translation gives CASSFTFPGSANEQFF.

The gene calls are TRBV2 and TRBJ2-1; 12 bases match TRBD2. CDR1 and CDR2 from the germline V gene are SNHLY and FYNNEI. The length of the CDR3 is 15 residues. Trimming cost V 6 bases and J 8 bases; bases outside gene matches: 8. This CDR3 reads CASRKTSGRWDEQFF. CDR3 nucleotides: TGTGCCAGCAGAAAGACTAGCGGGAGATGGGATGAGCAGTTCTTC.

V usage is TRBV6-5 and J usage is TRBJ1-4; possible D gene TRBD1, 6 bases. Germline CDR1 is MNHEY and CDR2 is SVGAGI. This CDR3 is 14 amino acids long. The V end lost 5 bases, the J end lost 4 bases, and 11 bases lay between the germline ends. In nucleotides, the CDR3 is TGTGCCAGCAGTACGGACAGAATTAATGAAAAACTGTTTTTT. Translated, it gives CASSTDRINEKLFF.

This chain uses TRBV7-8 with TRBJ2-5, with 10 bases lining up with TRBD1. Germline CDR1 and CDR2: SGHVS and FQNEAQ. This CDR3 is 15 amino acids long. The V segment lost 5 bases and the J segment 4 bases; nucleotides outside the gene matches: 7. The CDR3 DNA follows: TGTGCCAGCAGCCCAGGGACAGGGGTTGTAGAGACCCAGTACTTC. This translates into CASSPGTGVVETQYF.

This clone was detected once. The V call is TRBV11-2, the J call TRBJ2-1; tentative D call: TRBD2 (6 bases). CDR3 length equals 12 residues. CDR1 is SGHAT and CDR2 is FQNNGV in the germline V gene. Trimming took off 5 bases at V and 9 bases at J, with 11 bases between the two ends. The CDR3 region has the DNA TGTGCCAGCAGCCCCGGAGGGATTGAGCAGTTCTTC. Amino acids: CASSPGGIEQFF.

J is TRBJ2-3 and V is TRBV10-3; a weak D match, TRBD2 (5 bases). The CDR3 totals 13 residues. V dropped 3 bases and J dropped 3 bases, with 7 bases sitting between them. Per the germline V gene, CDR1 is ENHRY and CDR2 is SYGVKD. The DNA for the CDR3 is TGTGCCATCAGTGAACGGAGGACAGATACGCAGTATTTT. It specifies CAISERRTDTQYF.

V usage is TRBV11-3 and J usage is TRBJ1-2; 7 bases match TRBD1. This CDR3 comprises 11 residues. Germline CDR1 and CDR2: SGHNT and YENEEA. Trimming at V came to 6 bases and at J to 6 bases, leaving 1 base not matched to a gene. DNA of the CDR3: TGTGCCAGCAGTGACAGGGATGGCTACACCTTC. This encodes CASSDRDGYTF.

The CDR3: CASSRVAGATYNEQFF. CDR3 nucleotide sequence: TGTGCCAGCAGCAGAGTTGCGGGAGCTACCTACAATGAGCAGTTCTTC. This chain links TRBV3-1 (or the pseudogene TRBV3-2) with TRBJ2-1, with TRBD2 matching over 7 bases. The CDR3 loop spans 16 amino acids. The ends lost 5 bases at V and 2 bases at J; junction bases unmatched: 9. CDR1 is LGHDT, CDR2 YNNKEL, per germline (reference sequence).